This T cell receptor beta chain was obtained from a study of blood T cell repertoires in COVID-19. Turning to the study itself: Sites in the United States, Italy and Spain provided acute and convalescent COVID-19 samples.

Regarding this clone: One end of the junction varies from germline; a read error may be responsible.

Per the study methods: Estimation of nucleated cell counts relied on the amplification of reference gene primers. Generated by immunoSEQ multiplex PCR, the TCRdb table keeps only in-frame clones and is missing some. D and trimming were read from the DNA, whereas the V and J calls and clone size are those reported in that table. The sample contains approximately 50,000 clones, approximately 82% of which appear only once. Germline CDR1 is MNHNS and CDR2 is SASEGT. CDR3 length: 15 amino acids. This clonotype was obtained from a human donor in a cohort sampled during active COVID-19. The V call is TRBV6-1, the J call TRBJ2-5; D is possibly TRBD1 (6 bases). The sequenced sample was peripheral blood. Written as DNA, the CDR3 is TGTGCCAGCATTGAACCGGGACAACCAGAAGAGACCCAGTACTTC. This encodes CASIEPGQPEETQYF.